The 30 T cell receptor beta chains reported below all come from one sample, sequenced in a study of T cell changes during pregnancy in multiple sclerosis. The table came from immunoSEQ multiplex PCR; TCRdb's copy has only in-frame clones and leaves some out. Among roughly 40,000 clones listed, roughly nine tenths were seen once. Sequences were derived from CD4+ T cells from peripheral blood mononuclear cells, sampled in the second trimester of pregnancy. The receptors were sampled from a female donor with multiple sclerosis, enrolled in a pregnancy study.

The chain couples TRBV20-1 to TRBJ1-3; no clear D gene. The V end was cut by 4 bases, the J end by 4 bases, with 5 bases between. The CDR3 sequence is 11 residues long. Germline V gene lookup returns CDR1 DFQATT and CDR2 SNEGSKA (reference sequence). The CDR3 region has the DNA TGCAGTGCTACGGGAGGAAACACCATATATTTT. This gives the protein CSATGGNTIYF.

V usage is TRBV18 and J usage is TRBJ1-2; D unclear. The ends were cut back, 4 bases at V and 5 bases at J, with 11 bases in the middle. This CDR3 is 13 amino acids long. Germline V gene sequence: CDR1 KGHSH, CDR2 LQKENI. Here the CDR3 DNA reads TGTGCCAGCTCACGCCTAAGCGGGTATGGCTACACCTTC. It translates to CASSRLSGYGYTF.

Here the CDR3 DNA reads TGTGCCAGCAGGGGACAGTACAATGAGCAGTTCTTC. It codes for CASRGQYNEQFF. The chain has TRBV6-6 and TRBJ2-1; 7 bases match TRBD1. This CDR3 comprises 12 residues. Trimming removed 6 bases from V and 4 bases from J; junction bases left unmatched: 0. Germline CDR1 is MNHNY and CDR2 is SVGAGI (reference sequence).

This clone was seen more than once but under ten times. This rearrangement joins TRBV5-4 to TRBJ2-5; 9 positions agree with TRBD1. The length of the CDR3 is 14 residues. V shed 4 bases, J shed 4 bases, and the junction held 5 bases outside the gene matches. Germline CDR1 and CDR2: SGHNT and YYREEE (reference sequence). CDR3 protein: CASSLNRGPETQYF. The CDR3 coding sequence is TGTGCCAGCAGCCTAAACAGGGGGCCAGAGACCCAGTACTTC.

The J gene is TRBJ1-2, the V gene TRBV5-1; 9 bases agree with TRBD1. This CDR3 contains 15 residues. The germline CDR1 and CDR2 sequences are SGHRS and YFSETQ. V lost 1 base and J lost 6; bases outside the gene matches: 7. CDR3 bases: TGCGCCAGCAGCTTGTTCCCGGGACAGGGAGATGGCTACACCTTC. Its protein product is CASSLFPGQGDGYTF. The whole variable domain, remainder taken from reference TRBV5-1 and TRBJ1-2, is KAGVTQTPRYLIKTRGQQVTLSCSPISGHRSVSWYQQTPGQGLQFLFEYFSETQRNKGNFPGRFSGRQFSNSRSEMNVSTLELGDSALYLCASSLFPGQGDGYTFGSGTRLTVV.

The chain links TRBV6-1 to TRBJ1-6, with D unclear. V lost 8 bases and J 11 bases, leaving 13 bases between the germline ends. CDR3 length equals 12 residues. Germline loops: CDR1 MNHNS, CDR2 SASEGT. This CDR3 reads CASCGVGAPLHF. CDR3 in DNA: TGTGCCAGCTGCGGGGTTGGGGCACCCCTCCACTTT.

This chain joins TRBV5-6 and TRBJ1-1; D remains ambiguous. The CDR3 contains 13 residues. V dropped 4 bases and J dropped 3 bases, with 10 bases sitting between them. CDR1 is SGHDT and CDR2 is YYEEEE in the germline V gene. DNA of the CDR3: TGTGCCAGCAGCCGAGGAAGAGACACTGAAGCTTTCTTT. It yields the protein CASSRGRDTEAFF.

The rearrangement joins TRBV7-2 to TRBJ2-7; no firm D call. The germline V gene encodes CDR1 SGHTA and CDR2 FQGNSA. The V and J ends lost 3 bases and 1 base respectively, with 7 bases between them. CDR3 size: 13 residues. Written as DNA, the CDR3 is TGTGCCAGCAGCTTCGACAAATCCTACGAGCAGTACTTC. Protein product: CASSFDKSYEQYF.

This clone was counted a single time. The rearrangement joins TRBV27 to TRBJ2-1; tentative D call: TRBD2 (7 bases). V shed 5 bases and J shed 3 bases, with 14 bases lying between them. Germline assignment: CDR1 MNHEY and CDR2 SMNVEV (reference sequence). CDR3 size: 15 residues. As DNA, the CDR3 is TGTGCCAGCAGTATTAGTAGGGGGGGCTACAATGAGCAGTTCTTC. As protein: CASSISRGGYNEQFF.

This rearrangement joins TRBV7-3 to TRBJ2-6; 7 bases are shared with TRBD1. CDR3 size: 17 residues. Looked up from germline, CDR1 is SGHTA and CDR2 is FQGTGA. V gave up 4 bases and J gave up 0 bases; unmatched junction bases: 6. CDR3 region: CASSSPGQSSGANVLTF. CDR3 DNA sequence: TGTGCCAGCAGCTCTCCGGGACAGAGCTCTGGGGCCAACGTCCTGACTTTC. The entire variable domain, with the rest obtained from reference TRBV7-3 and TRBJ2-6, is as follows: GAGVSQTPSNKVTEKGKYVELRCDPISGHTALYWYRQSLGQGPEFLIYFQGTGAADDSGLPNDRFFAVRPEGSVSTLKIQRTERGDSAVYLCASSSPGQSSGANVLTFGAGSRLTVL.

This chain joins TRBV5-6 and TRBJ1-1; 7 bases are shared with TRBD1. CDR3 size: 16 residues. Germline lookup yields CDR1 SGHDT and CDR2 YYEEEE. V lost 1 base and J lost 8; bases outside the gene matches: 14. DNA of the CDR3: TGTGCCAGCAGCTTGTTCGAAGACAGGGCAGGCGGGGAAGCTTTCTTT. Protein: CASSLFEDRAGGEAFF.

This clone has only a few counts. The chain links TRBV4-2 to TRBJ1-4; TRBD1 is a possible D gene (5 bases). Germline V gene data show CDR1 as LGHNA and CDR2 as YNFKEQ. V lost 4 bases, J lost 4 bases, and 7 bases lay in between. This CDR3 has 13 residues. As DNA, the CDR3 is TGTGCCAGCAGCCTACAGGTTAATGAAAAACTGTTTTTT. Translated, it gives CASSLQVNEKLFF.

The chain employs TRBV9 and TRBJ2-1; 8 bases are a match to TRBD2. The CDR3 contains 15 residues. V was clipped by 1 base and J by 5 bases; unmatched bases: 5. Germline values: CDR1 SGDLS, CDR2 YYNGEE. The CDR3 protein is CASSVRSGSNNEQFF. As DNA, the CDR3 is TGTGCCAGCAGCGTAAGGAGCGGGAGTAACAATGAGCAGTTCTTC. The entire variable domain, with the rest obtained from reference TRBV9 and TRBJ2-1, is as follows: DSGVTQTPKHLITATGQRVTLRCSPRSGDLSVYWYQQSLDQGLQFLIQYYNGEERAKGNILERFSAQQFPDLHSELNLSSLELGDSALYFCASSVRSGSNNEQFFGPGTRLTVL.

The chain uses TRBV5-3 and TRBJ2-7; 7 bases fit TRBD2. TRBV5-3 is given ORF status, its function remaining uncertain. The CDR3 consists of 15 residues. Losses at the gene ends were 5 bases for V and 1 base for J; bases not matched to a gene: 9. In nucleotides, the CDR3 is TGTGCCAGAAGACTCAGCGGGGTTGGTTCCTACGAGCAGTACTTC. Amino acid sequence: CARRLSGVGSYEQYF.

This clone was seen once. For the CDR3, the DNA is TGTGCCAGCAGTTACTCGAGAGTTCAGCCCCAGCATTTT. This translates into CASSYSRVQPQHF. V and J are TRBV6-5 and TRBJ1-5, with D unclear. Germline CDR1 MNHEY, CDR2 SVGAGI. This CDR3 region has 13 residues. Trimming shortened V by 0 bases and J by 6 bases, and 6 bases separated the two germline ends.

This chain joins TRBV5-8 and TRBJ1-5; tentative D call: TRBD1 (5 bases). Germline V gene lookup returns CDR1 SGHTS and CDR2 YDEGEE. This CDR3 contains 16 residues. The V end was cut by 0 bases, the J end by 5 bases, with 15 bases between. CDR3 sequence: CASSLELGQGYQPQHF. The DNA for the CDR3 is TGTGCCAGCAGCTTGGAGCTGGGGCAGGGCTATCAGCCCCAGCATTTT.

The chain carries TRBV6-5 and TRBJ2-3, with 7 bases aligning to TRBD2. CDR1 MNHEY and CDR2 SVGAGI come from the germline V gene. J was trimmed by 4 bases and V by 6 bases; bases with no gene match: 10. The CDR3 is 15 residues long. CDR3 in amino acids: CASSLGLVSADTQYF. The CDR3, as DNA: TGTGCCAGCAGCCTCGGACTAGTGAGTGCAGATACGCAGTATTTT.

V usage is TRBV6-1 and J usage is TRBJ1-1; D gene uncertain. V was trimmed by 5 bases and J by 4 bases, leaving 11 bases between them. CDR1 and CDR2 from the germline V gene are MNHNS and SASEGT. The CDR3 is 13 residues long. CDR3 amino acids: CASSPQEGTEAFF. Written as DNA, the CDR3 is TGTGCCAGCAGTCCTCAGGAAGGCACTGAAGCTTTCTTT.

The rearrangement links TRBV5-1 to TRBJ1-2; 9 bases line up with TRBD1. The V segment lost 4 bases and the J segment 3 bases; nucleotides outside the gene matches: 10. Germline V gives CDR1 SGHRS, CDR2 YFSETQ. The CDR3 is 16 amino acids. For the CDR3, the DNA is TGCGCCAGCAGCGGAGGGACAGGGTATGAGGACTATGGCTACACCTTC. It codes for CASSGGTGYEDYGYTF.

The chain combines TRBV7-9 with TRBJ2-1; D call uncertain. The CDR3 runs 14 residues. The V gene lost 1 base and the J gene lost 2 bases, with 6 bases spanning the gap. Per the germline V gene, CDR1 is SEHNR and CDR2 is FQNEAQ (reference sequence). Here the CDR3 reads CASSLVAAYNEQFF. The CDR3 DNA follows: TGTGCCAGCAGCTTAGTGGCAGCCTACAATGAGCAGTTCTTC. The variable domain in full, completed from reference TRBV7-9 and TRBJ2-1, reads DTGVSQNPRHKITKRGQNVTFRCDPISEHNRLYWYRQTLGQGPEFLTYFQNEAQLEKSRLLSDRFSAERPKGSFSTLEIQRTEQGDSAMYLCASSLVAAYNEQFFGPGTRLTVL.

The chain has TRBV7-9 and TRBJ2-5; 8 bases fit TRBD1. The germline CDR1 and CDR2 sequences are SEHNR and FQNEAQ (reference sequence). This CDR3 is built from 14 residues. Germline trimming cut 0 bases from V and 3 bases from J; bases unmatched to any gene: 0. The CDR3 DNA follows: TGTGCCAGCAGCTTAGCGACAGGGGAAGAGACCCAGTACTTC. This codes for CASSLATGEETQYF.

The J gene is TRBJ1-1, the V gene TRBV29-1; D is possibly TRBD1 (6 bases). Deletions cut 5 bases from V and 5 bases from J, with 18 bases between. Germline-derived CDR1 and CDR2 are SQVTM and ANQGSEA. The CDR3 length is 14 residues. Written as DNA, the CDR3 is TGCAGCGTTTCCACAGGGAGTGTAGGGACTGAAGCTTTCTTT. It translates to CSVSTGSVGTEAFF.

The J gene is TRBJ1-2, the V gene TRBV29-1; D not resolved. V was clipped by 2 bases and J by 8 bases, with 9 bases between them. The CDR3 is made up of 11 amino acids. Germline CDR1 and CDR2: SQVTM and ANQGSEA. CDR3 nucleotides: TGCAGCGTTGAAAGGGCGGGCGGCTACACCTTC. Its protein is CSVERAGGYTF.

The rearrangement joins TRBV4-3 to TRBJ1-2; 8 bases are a match to TRBD1. CDR1 is LGHNA and CDR2 is YSLEER in the germline V gene. CDR3 length: 16 residues. V lost 0 bases, J lost 5 bases, and 8 bases stayed unmatched. The CDR3 loop is CASSQDLKQGEYGYTF. The DNA of the CDR3 is TGCGCCAGCAGCCAAGACCTCAAACAGGGGGAATATGGCTACACCTTC.

The rearrangement links TRBV7-2 to TRBJ2-7, with TRBD1 matching 10 bases. J lost 1 base, V lost 5 bases, and 2 bases had no gene match. Germline V gene sequence: CDR1 SGHTA, CDR2 FQGNSA. The CDR3 runs 14 residues. The CDR3 nucleotides are TGTGCCAGCAGCAGGACAGGGGGATCCTACGAGCAGTACTTC. Translated, it gives CASSRTGGSYEQYF.

The CDR3 sequence is CASSLEGREQFF. The CDR3 DNA reads TGTGCCAGCAGCTTGGAGGGGCGCGAGCAGTTCTTC. This chain joins TRBV7-9 and TRBJ2-1; the D gene is possibly TRBD2 (6 bases). The CDR3 has 12 amino acids. Germline lookup yields CDR1 SEHNR and CDR2 FQNEAQ (reference sequence). The V gene lost 3 bases and the J gene lost 10 bases, with 10 bases spanning the gap.

V gene TRBV11-2 combines with J gene TRBJ1-1; TRBD1 matches at 8 bases. The CDR3 is 14 residues long. The junction had 5 bases not matched to a gene; V was cut back by 4 bases and J by 4 bases. Looked up from germline, CDR1 is SGHAT and CDR2 is FQNNGV. Here the CDR3 reads CASSWTGSGTEAFF. In nucleotides, the CDR3 is TGTGCCAGCAGCTGGACAGGGTCGGGCACTGAAGCTTTCTTT. The full variable domain, rest sourced from reference TRBV11-2 and TRBJ1-1, is EAGVAQSPRYKIIEKRQSVAFWCNPISGHATLYWYQQILGQGPKLLIQFQNNGVVDDSQLPKDRFSAERLKGVDSTLKIQPAKLEDSAVYLCASSWTGSGTEAFFGQGTRLTVV.

This clone was detected once. This chain links TRBV6-6 with TRBJ1-2; 7 bases line up with TRBD1. This CDR3 region has 13 residues. Trimming took 5 bases from V and 3 from J; bases not matched to a gene: 3. From germline, CDR1 is MNHNY and CDR2 SVGAGI (reference sequence). Written as DNA, the CDR3 is TGTGCCAGCAGTCTACAGGGGTACTATGGCTACACCTTC. Residues: CASSLQGYYGYTF.

V gene TRBV30 combines with J gene TRBJ1-1, with 7 bases lining up with TRBD1. Losses at the gene ends were 5 bases for V and 5 bases for J; bases not matched to a gene: 8. The germline V gene has CDR1 GTSNPN and CDR2 SVGIG (reference sequence). This CDR3 region has 13 residues. The CDR3 region has the DNA TGTGCCTGGGAACAGGGGATGTGGACTGAAGCTTTCTTT. Translation: CAWEQGMWTEAFF.

This clone came up a few times. The V and J genes are TRBV2 and TRBJ1-5; 8 nucleotides agree with TRBD1. The V segment lost 11 bases and the J segment 3 bases; nucleotides outside the gene matches: 6. CDR3 size: 13 residues. CDR1 and CDR2 from the germline V gene are SNHLY and FYNNEI. The CDR3 nucleotides are TGTGCCTCAGGGGGCCAAGTCAATCAGCCCCAGCATTTT. Translated, it gives CASGGQVNQPQHF.